This T cell receptor (beta chain) derives from a study of monozygotic twins with inflammatory bowel disease. The CDR3 consists of 13 residues. The germline V gene encodes CDR1 SEHNR and CDR2 FQNEAQ (reference sequence). TCRdb reanalyzed the 5' RACE reads and collapses them to one entry per CDR3 protein, without DNA. The sample includes 440,000 or so distinct CDR3 sequences. This receptor was identified in a human donor with ulcerative colitis or Crohn's disease, or a healthy co-twin of an affected twin (not recorded which). The sequenced material came from blood. V and J are TRBV7-9 and TRBJ1-1. The CDR3 loop is CASTSDVNTEAFF.